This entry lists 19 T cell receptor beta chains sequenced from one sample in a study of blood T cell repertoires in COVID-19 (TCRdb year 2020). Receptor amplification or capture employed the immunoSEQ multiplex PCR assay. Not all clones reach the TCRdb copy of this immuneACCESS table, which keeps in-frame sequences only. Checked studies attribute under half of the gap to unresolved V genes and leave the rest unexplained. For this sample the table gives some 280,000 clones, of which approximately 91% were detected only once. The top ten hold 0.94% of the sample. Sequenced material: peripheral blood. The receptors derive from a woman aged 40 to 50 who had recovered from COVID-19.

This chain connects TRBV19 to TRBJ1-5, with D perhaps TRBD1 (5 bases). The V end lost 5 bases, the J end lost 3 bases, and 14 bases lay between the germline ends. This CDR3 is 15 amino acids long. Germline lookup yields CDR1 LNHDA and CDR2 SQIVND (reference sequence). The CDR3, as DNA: TGTGCCAGTAGTGCCCCAGGGATTGTCAATCAGCCCCAGCATTTT. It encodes CASSAPGIVNQPQHF.

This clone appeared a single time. The CDR3 sequence is CASSALGTSGYEQYF. The CDR3 coding sequence is TGTGCCAGCAGCGCGCTCGGGACTAGCGGATACGAGCAGTACTTC. The J gene is TRBJ2-7, the V gene TRBV9; 11 bases match TRBD2. Germline lookup yields CDR1 SGDLS and CDR2 YYNGEE. J lost 4 bases, V lost 3 bases, and 6 bases had no gene match. This CDR3 has 15 residues. The entire variable domain, with the rest obtained from reference TRBV9 and TRBJ2-7, is as follows: DSGVTQTPKHLITATGQRVTLRCSPRSGDLSVYWYQQSLDQGLQFLIQYYNGEERAKGNILERFSAQQFPDLHSELNLSSLELGDSALYFCASSALGTSGYEQYFGPGTRLTVT.

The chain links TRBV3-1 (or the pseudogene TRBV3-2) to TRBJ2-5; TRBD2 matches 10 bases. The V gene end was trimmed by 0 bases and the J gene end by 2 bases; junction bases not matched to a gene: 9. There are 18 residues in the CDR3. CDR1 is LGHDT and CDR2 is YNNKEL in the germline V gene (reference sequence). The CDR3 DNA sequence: TGTGCCAGCAGCCAAGAAGCTCTAGGACTAGCGGTTCAAGAGACCCAGTACTTC. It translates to CASSQEALGLAVQETQYF.

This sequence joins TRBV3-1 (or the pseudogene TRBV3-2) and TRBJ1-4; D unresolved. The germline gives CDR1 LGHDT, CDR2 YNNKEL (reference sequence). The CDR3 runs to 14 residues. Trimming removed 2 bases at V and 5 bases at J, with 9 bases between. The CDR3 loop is CASSQYRSNEKLFF. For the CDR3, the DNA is TGTGCCAGCAGCCAATATCGGTCGAATGAAAAACTGTTTTTT.

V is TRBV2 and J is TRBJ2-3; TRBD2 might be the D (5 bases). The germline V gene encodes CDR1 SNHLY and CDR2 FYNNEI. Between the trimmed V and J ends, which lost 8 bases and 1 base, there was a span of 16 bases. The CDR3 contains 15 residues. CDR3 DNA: TGTGCCAGCCCCTTACTAGTGCACGGCACAGATACGCAGTATTTT. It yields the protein CASPLLVHGTDTQYF.

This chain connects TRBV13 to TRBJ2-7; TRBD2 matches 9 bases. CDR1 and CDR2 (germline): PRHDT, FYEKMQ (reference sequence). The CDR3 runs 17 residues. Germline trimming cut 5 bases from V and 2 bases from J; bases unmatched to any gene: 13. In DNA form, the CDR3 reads TGTGCCAGCAGCGCAGCGCGGGGGGGCTCGTACGCCTACGAGCAGTACTTC. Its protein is CASSAARGGSYAYEQYF.

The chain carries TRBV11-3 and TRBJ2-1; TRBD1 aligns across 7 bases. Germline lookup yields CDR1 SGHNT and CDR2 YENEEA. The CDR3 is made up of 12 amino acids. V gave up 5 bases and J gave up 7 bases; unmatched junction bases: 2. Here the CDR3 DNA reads TGTGCCAGCAGCCCAGGGGGTAATGAGCAGTTCTTC. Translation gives CASSPGGNEQFF.

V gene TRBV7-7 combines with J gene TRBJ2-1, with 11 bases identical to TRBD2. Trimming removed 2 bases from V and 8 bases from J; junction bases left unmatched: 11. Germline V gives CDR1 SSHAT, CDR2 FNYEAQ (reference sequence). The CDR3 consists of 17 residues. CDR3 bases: TGTGCCAGCAGCTTATATCCCGGGACTAGCGGAATCGATGAGCAGTTCTTC. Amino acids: CASSLYPGTSGIDEQFF.

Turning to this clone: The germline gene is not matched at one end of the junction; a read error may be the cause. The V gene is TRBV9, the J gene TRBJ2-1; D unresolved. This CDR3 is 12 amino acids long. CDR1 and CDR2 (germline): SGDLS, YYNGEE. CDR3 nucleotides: TGTGCCAGCAGCGACTCCCACAATGAGCAGTTCTTC. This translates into CASSDSHNEQFF. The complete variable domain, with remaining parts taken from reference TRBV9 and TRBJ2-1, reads DSGVTQTPKHLITATGQRVTLRCSPRSGDLSVYWYQQSLDQGLQFLIQYYNGEERAKGNILERFSAQQFPDLHSELNLSSLELGDSALYFCASSDSHNEQFFGPGTRLTVL.

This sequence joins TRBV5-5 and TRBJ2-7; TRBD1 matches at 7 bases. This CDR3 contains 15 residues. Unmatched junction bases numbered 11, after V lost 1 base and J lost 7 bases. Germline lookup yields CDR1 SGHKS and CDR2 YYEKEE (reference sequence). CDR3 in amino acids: CASSLRGLVAEEQYF. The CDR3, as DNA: TGTGCCAGCAGCTTGAGGGGGCTCGTGGCAGAAGAGCAGTACTTC.

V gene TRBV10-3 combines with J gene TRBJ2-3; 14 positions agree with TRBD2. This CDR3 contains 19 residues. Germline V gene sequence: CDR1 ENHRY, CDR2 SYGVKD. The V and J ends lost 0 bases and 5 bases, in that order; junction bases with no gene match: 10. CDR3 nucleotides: TGTGCCATCAGTGAGTCGGGCCCGGGACTAGCGGGAGTGGAAGATACGCAGTATTTT. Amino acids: CAISESGPGLAGVEDTQYF.

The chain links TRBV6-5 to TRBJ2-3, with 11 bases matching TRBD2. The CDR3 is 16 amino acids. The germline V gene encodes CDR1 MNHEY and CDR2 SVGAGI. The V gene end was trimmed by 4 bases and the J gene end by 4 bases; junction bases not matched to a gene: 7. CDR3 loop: CASSSSSGRSADTQYF. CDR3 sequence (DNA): TGTGCCAGCAGTTCGTCTAGCGGGAGGTCGGCAGATACGCAGTATTTT.

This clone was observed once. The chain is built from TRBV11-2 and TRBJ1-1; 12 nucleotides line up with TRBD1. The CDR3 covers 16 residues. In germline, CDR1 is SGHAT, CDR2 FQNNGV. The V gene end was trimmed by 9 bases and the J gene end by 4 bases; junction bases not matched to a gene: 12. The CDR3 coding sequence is TGTGCCAGTTCTAGCCGGGACAGGGGGCTGAGCACTGAAGCTTTCTTT. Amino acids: CASSSRDRGLSTEAFF.

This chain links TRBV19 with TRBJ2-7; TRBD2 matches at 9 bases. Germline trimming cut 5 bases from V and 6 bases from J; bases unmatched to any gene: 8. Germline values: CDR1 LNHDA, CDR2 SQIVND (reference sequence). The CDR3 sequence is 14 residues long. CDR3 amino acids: CASSHQREAPEQYF. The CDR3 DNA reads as TGTGCCAGTAGTCACCAGCGGGAGGCCCCCGAGCAGTACTTC.

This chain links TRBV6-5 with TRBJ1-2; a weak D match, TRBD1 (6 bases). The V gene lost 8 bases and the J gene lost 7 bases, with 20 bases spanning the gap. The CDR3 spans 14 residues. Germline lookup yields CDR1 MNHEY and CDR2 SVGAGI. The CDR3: CASGPGQTLSGYTF. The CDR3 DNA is TGTGCCAGCGGCCCGGGACAAACACTGAGTGGCTACACCTTC.

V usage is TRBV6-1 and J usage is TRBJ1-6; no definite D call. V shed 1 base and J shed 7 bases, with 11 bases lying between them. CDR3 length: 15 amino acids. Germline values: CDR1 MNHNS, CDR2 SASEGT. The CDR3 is CASSEEFGRNSPLHF. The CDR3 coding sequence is TGTGCCAGCAGTGAAGAATTTGGCAGGAATTCACCCCTCCACTTT.

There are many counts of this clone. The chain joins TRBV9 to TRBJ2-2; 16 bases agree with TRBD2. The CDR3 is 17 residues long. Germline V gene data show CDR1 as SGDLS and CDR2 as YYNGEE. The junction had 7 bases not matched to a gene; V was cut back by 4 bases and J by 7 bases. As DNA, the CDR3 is TGTGCCAGCAGCCCGGGACTAGCGGGAGGGCCTAGCGGGGAGCTGTTTTTT. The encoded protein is CASSPGLAGGPSGELFF.

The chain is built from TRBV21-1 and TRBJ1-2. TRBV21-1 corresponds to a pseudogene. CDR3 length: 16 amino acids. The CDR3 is CASQRGGGPADYGYTF. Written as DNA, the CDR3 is TGTGCCAGCCAACGCGGCGGGGGGCCGGCTGACTATGGCTACACCTTC.

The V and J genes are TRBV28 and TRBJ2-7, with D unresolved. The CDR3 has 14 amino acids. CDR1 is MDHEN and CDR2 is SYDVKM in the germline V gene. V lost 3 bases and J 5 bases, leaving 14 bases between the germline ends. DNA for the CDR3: TGTGCCAGCAGTTTCGTAACAGCTTTTGACGAGCAGTACTTC. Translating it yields CASSFVTAFDEQYF.